The clone carrying this T cell receptor beta chain was found many times. Its target is unknown. Clones were sequenced by immunoSEQ multiplex PCR, and TCRdb holds only the in-frame ones, with some missing. The data hold 50,000 to 70,000 clones, with approximately 72% observed a single time. Isolation of CD4+ T cells took place after 10 to 11 days of culture. The data derive from a study of vaccination effects on CD4 cells after COVID-19. V was cut by 2 bases and J by 8 bases, with 13 bases left in between. Looked up from germline, CDR1 is MNHNY and CDR2 is SVGAGI (reference sequence). This CDR3 contains 15 residues.

The chain links TRBV6-6 to TRBJ1-6; TRBD1 is a possible D gene (5 bases). The receptor comes from a human donor who had a prior SARS-CoV-2 infection. This material consisted of CD4+ T cells from PBMCs cultured without peptide, taken before COVID-19 vaccination. The CDR3 region is CASSYVGGGDSPLHF. Written as DNA, the CDR3 is TGTGCCAGCAGTTACGTGGGGGGAGGAGATTCACCCCTCCACTTT.